This T cell receptor beta chain was sequenced for a study of blood T cell repertoires in COVID-19. Background on the study: Whether acute or convalescent, the COVID-19 samples came from the United States, Italy and Spain.

CDR3 length equals 12 residues. Deletions cut 7 bases from V and 9 bases from J, with 16 bases between. The V gene's germline CDR1 is MDHEN and CDR2 SYDVKM. As handled by the study authors: The authors estimated nucleated cell counts from reference gene primer amplification. The data were produced by immunoSEQ multiplex PCR, yet TCRdb's version contains in-frame clones alone and is incomplete. From that table come the V and J calls and clone size; the DNA was used to work out D and trimming. The sample yields 150,000 to 200,000 clones, 70% to 90% seen once. This receptor was identified in a woman in her 30s with acute or convalescent COVID-19. The sequencing input was peripheral blood. The chain is built from TRBV28 and TRBJ2-7; weak D call: TRBD2 (6 bases). The CDR3 region has the DNA TGTGCCAGCACAGTCGGCGGGAACGGGCAGTACTTC. Its translation is CASTVGGNGQYF. The full variable domain, completed using reference TRBV28 and TRBJ2-7, is DVKVTQSSRYLVKRTGEKVFLECVQDMDHENMFWYRQDPGLGLRLIYFSYDVKMKEKGDIPEGYSVSREKKERFSLILESASTNQTSMYLCASTVGGNGQYFGPGTRLTVT.